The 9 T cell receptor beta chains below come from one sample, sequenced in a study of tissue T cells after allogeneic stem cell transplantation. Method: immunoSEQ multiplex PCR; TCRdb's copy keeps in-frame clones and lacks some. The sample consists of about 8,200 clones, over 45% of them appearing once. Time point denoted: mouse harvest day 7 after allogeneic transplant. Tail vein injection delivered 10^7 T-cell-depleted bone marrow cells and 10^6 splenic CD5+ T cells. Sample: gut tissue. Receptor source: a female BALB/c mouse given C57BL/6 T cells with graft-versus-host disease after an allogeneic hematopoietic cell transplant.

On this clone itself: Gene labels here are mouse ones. The CDR3 sequence: CASSFGLGALSYEQYF. Partial CDR3 DNA: TGTGCCAGCTCTTTCGGACTGGGGGCCCTCTCCTATGAACAGTAC. The rearrangement links TRBV12-2 to TRBJ2-7, with TRBD2 matching 10 bases. The read falls 1 residue short of the CDR3 end, and the missing part is taken from the germline J gene. The CDR3 has 16 residues. CDR1 is SGHLS, CDR2 HYDKME, per germline. J was trimmed by 0 bases and V by 3 bases; bases with no gene match: 7.

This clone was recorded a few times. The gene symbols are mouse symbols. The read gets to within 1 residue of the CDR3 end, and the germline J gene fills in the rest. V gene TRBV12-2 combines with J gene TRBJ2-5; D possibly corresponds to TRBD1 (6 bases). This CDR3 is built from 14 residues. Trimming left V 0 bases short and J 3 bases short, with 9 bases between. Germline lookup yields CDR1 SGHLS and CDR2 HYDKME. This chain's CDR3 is CASSLPGQQDTQYF. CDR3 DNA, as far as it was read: TGTGCCAGCTCTCTCCCGGGACAACAAGACACCCAGTAC.

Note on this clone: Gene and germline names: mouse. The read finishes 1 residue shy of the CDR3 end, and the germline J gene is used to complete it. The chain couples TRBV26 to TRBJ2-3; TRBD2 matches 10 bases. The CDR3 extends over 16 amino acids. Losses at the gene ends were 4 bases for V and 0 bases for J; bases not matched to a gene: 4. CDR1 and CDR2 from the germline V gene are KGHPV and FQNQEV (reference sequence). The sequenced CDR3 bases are TGTGCCAGCAGTCCCCACTGGGGGGGTAGTGCAGAAACGCTGTAT. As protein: CASSPHWGGSAETLY. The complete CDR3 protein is CASSPHWGGSAETLYF. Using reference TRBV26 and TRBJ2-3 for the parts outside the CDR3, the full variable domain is NSKVIQTPRYLVKGQGQKAKMRCIPEKGHPVVFWYQQNKNNEFKFLINFQNQEVLQQIDMTEKRFSAECPSNSPCSLEIQSSEAGDSALYLCASSPHWGGSAETLYFGSGTRLTVL.

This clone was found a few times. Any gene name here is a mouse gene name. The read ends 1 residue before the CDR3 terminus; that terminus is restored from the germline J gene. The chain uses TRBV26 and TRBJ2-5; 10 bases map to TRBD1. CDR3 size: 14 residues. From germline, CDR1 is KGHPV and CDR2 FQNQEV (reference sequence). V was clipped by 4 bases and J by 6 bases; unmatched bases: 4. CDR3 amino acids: CASSPGQGRDTQYF. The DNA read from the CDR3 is TGTGCCAGCAGTCCGGGACAGGGGAGGGACACCCAGTAC.

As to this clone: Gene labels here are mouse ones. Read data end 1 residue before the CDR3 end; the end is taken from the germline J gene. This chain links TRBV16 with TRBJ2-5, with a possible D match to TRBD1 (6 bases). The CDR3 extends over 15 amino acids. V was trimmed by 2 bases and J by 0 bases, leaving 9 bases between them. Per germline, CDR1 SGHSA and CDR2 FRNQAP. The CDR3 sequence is CASSLRGFNQDTQYF. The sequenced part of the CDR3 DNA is TGTGCAAGCAGCTTAAGGGGGTTTAACCAAGACACCCAGTAC.

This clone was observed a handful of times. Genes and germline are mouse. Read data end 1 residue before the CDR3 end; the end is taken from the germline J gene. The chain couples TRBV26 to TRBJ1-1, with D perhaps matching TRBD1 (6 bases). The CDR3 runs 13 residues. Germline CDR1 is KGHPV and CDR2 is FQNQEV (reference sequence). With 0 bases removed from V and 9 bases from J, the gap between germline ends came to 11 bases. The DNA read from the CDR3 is TGTGCCAGCAGTCTGTCGGGGGCAGGGAAAGTCTTC. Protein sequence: CASSLSGAGKVF. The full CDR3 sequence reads CASSLSGAGKVFF.

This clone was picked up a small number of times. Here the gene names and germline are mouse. The CDR3 reads CASSLQGNTLYF. CDR3 DNA, as far as it was read: TGTGCCAGCAGTCTGCAGGGGAACACCTTGTAC. The J gene is TRBJ2-4, the V gene TRBV26, with a possible D match to TRBD1 (6 bases). Read sequence stops 1 residue before the CDR3 end, and the germline J gene provides the missing end. Trimming shortened V by 2 bases and J by 6 bases, and 6 bases separated the two germline ends. CDR1 and CDR2 (germline): KGHPV, FQNQEV (reference sequence). The CDR3 extends over 12 amino acids.

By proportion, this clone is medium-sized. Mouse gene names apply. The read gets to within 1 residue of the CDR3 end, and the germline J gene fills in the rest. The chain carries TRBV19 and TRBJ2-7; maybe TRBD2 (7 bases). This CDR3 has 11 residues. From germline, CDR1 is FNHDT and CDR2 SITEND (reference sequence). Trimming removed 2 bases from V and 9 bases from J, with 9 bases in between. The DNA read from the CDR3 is TGTGCCAGCAGTATCTGGGGGCGACAGTAC. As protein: CASSIWGRQY. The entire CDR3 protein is CASSIWGRQYF.

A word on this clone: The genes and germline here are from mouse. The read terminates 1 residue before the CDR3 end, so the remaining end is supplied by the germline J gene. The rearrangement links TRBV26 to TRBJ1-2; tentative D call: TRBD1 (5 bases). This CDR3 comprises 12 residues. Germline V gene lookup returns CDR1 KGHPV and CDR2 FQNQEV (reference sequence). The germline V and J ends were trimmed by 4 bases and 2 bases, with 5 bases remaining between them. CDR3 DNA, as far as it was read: TGTGCCAGCAGTCGACAGAACTCCGACTACACC. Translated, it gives CASSRQNSDYT. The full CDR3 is CASSRQNSDYTF. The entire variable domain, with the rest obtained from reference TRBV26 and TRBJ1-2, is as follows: NSKVIQTPRYLVKGQGQKAKMRCIPEKGHPVVFWYQQNKNNEFKFLINFQNQEVLQQIDMTEKRFSAECPSNSPCSLEIQSSEAGDSALYLCASSRQNSDYTFGSGTRLLVI.